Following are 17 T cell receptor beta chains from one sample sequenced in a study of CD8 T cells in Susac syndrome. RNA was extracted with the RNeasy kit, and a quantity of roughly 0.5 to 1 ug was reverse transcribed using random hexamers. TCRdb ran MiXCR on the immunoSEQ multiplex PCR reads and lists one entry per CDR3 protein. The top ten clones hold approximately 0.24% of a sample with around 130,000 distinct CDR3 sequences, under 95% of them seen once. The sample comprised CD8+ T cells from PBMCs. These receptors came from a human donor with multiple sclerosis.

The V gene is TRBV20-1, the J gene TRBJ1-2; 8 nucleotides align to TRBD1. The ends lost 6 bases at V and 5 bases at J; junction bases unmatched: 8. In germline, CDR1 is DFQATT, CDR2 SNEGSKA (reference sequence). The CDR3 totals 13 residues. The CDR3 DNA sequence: TGCAGTGCCCCCGGGACAGGACGATATGGCTACACCTTC. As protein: CSAPGTGRYGYTF.

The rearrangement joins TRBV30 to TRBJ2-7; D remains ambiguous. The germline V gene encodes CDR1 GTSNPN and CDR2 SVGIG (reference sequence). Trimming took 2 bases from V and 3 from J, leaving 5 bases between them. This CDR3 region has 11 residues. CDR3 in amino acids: CAWSWDYEQYF. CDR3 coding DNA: TGTGCCTGGAGTTGGGACTACGAGCAGTACTTC.

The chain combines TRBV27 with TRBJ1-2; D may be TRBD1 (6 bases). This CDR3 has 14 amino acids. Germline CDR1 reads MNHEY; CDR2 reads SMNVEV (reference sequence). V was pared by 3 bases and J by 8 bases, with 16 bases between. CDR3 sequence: CASSFMQGSGGYTF. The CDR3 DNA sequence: TGTGCCAGCAGTTTTATGCAGGGGAGTGGCGGCTACACCTTC.

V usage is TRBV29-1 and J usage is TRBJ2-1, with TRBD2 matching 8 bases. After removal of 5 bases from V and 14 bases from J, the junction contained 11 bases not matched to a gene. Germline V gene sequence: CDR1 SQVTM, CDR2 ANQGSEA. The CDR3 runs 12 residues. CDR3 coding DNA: TGCAGCGTTCGCTTTAGCGGGACTTTGGAGTTCTTC. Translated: CSVRFSGTLEFF.

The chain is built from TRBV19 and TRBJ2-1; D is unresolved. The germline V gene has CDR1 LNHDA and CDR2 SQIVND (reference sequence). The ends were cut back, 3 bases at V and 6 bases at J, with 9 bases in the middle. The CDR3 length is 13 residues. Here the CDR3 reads CASSIGFRNEQFF. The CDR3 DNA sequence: TGTGCCAGTAGTATTGGCTTCCGCAATGAGCAGTTCTTC.

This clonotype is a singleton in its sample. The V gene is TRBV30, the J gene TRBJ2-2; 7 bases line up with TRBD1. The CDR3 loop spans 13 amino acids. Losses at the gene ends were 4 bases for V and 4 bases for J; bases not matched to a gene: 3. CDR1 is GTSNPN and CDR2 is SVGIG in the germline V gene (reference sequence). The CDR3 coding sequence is TGTGCCTGGACGAACAGGGGCACCGGGGAGCTGTTTTTT. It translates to CAWTNRGTGELFF. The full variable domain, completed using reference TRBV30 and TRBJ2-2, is SQTIHQWPATLVQPVGSPLSLECTVEGTSNPNLYWYRQAAGRGLQLLFYSVGIGQISSEVPQNLSASRPQDRQFILSSKKLLLSDSGFYLCAWTNRGTGELFFGEGSRLTVL.

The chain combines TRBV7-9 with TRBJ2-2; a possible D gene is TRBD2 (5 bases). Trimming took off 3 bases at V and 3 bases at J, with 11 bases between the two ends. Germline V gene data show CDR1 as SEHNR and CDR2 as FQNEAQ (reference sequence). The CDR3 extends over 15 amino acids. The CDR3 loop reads CASSFSDFDTGELFF. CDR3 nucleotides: TGTGCCAGCAGCTTTAGCGATTTTGACACCGGGGAGCTGTTTTTT.

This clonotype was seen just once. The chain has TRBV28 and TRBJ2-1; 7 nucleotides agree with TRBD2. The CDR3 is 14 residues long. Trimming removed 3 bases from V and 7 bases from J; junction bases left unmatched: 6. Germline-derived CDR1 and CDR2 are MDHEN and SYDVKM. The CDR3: CASSFGGRGNEQFF. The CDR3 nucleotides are TGTGCCAGCAGTTTTGGGGGGAGGGGTAATGAGCAGTTCTTC.

CDR3: CASSQDVLAGSEEQYF. The CDR3 DNA reads as TGCGCCAGCAGCCAAGATGTCCTAGCGGGGTCCGAAGAGCAGTACTTC. The V call is TRBV4-3, the J call TRBJ2-7, with 9 bases lining up with TRBD2. The ends lost 0 bases at V and 7 bases at J; junction bases unmatched: 10. The CDR3 has 16 residues. The germline gives CDR1 LGHNA, CDR2 YSLEER.

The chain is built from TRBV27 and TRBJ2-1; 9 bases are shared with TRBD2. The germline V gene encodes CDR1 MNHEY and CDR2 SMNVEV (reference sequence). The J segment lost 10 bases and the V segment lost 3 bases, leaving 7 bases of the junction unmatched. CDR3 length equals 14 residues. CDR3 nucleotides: TGTGCCAGCAGTTTGGGGACTAGCACTCACGAGCAGTTCTTC. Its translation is CASSLGTSTHEQFF.

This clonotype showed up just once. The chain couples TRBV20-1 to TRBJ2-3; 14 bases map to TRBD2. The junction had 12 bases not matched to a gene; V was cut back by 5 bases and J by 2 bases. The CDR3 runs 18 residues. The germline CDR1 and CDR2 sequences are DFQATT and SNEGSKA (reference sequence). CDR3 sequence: CSAELTSGRVYLTDTQYF. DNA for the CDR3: TGCAGTGCTGAGCTGACTAGCGGGAGGGTTTATCTCACAGATACGCAGTATTTT.

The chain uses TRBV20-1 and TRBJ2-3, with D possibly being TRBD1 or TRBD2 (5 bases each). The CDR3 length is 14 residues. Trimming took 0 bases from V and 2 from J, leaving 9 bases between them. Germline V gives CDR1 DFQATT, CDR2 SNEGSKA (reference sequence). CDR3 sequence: CSAREWGNTDTQYF. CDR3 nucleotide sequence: TGCAGTGCTAGAGAATGGGGGAACACAGATACGCAGTATTTT.

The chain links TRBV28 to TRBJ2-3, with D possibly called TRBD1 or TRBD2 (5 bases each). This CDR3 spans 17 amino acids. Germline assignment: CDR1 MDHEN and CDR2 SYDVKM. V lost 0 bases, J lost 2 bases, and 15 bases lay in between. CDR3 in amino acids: CASSLWEAVGVTDTQYF. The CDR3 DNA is TGTGCCAGCAGTTTATGGGAAGCGGTGGGGGTCACAGATACGCAGTATTTT.

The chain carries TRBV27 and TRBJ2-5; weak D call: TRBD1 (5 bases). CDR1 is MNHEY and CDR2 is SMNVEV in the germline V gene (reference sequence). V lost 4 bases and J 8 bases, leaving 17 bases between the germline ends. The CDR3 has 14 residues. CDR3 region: CASSSPTKGQTQYF. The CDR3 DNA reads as TGTGCCAGCAGTTCCCCAACAAAGGGGCAAACCCAGTACTTC.

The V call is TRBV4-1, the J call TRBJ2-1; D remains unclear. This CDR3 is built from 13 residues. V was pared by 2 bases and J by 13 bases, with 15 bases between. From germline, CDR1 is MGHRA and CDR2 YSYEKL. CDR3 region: CASSQLPMGDQFF. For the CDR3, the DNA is TGCGCCAGCAGCCAACTCCCGATGGGTGACCAGTTCTTC.

CDR3 DNA sequence: TGTGCCAGCAGCTCTTCCTTGGGGCGGGAGACCCAGTACTTC. Its translation: CASSSSLGRETQYF. This chain joins TRBV7-8 and TRBJ2-5; D is possibly TRBD1 (5 bases). Germline CDR1 SGHVS, CDR2 FQNEAQ. Trimming took off 4 bases at V and 5 bases at J, with 14 bases between the two ends. This CDR3 has 14 amino acids. Full variable domain (outside the CDR3, taken from reference TRBV7-8 and TRBJ2-5): GAGVSQSPRYKVAKRGQDVALRCDPISGHVSLFWYQQALGQGPEFLTYFQNEAQLDKSGLPSDRFFAERPEGSVSTLKIQRTQQEDSAVYLCASSSSLGRETQYFGPGTRLLVL.

CDR3 sequence reads: CSVEPHFTESDEQFF. CDR3 bases: TGCAGCGTTGAACCGCACTTCACGGAGTCGGATGAGCAGTTCTTC. This chain connects TRBV29-1 to TRBJ2-1; D unclear. This CDR3 contains 15 residues. The germline V gene has CDR1 SQVTM and CDR2 ANQGSEA. The V gene lost 2 bases and the J gene lost 8 bases, with 19 bases spanning the gap.